One and the same sample provided the 14 T cell receptor beta chains below, sequenced in a study of radiation and T cells in renal cell carcinoma. TCRdb's table, derived via immunoSEQ multiplex PCR, lists solely in-frame clones and lacks some. The data show 100,000 to 150,000 clones, approximately 80% seen once. The time point: baseline pretreatment blood. Treatment meaning: 15 Gy SBRT to primary tumor, nephrectomy 4 weeks later. Sample: blood, taken from a patient whose treatment included radiotherapy and nephrectomy. These receptors were obtained from a woman aged 55-69 years with renal cell carcinoma.

The J gene is TRBJ2-7, the V gene TRBV4-2; 7 bases fit TRBD1. Unmatched junction bases numbered 7, after V lost 4 bases and J lost 7 bases. The CDR3 has 13 amino acids. Germline V lookup: CDR1 LGHNA, CDR2 YNFKEQ. The chain's CDR3 is CASSLGQSAEQYF. The CDR3 DNA follows: TGTGCCAGCAGCCTGGGACAGTCAGCGGAGCAGTACTTC.

The chain employs TRBV29-1 and TRBJ1-1; TRBD1 aligns across 12 bases. The germline CDR1 and CDR2 sequences are SQVTM and ANQGSEA. This CDR3 contains 13 residues. The ends lost 6 bases at V and 7 bases at J; junction bases unmatched: 6. The CDR3 region has the DNA TGCAGCGTCCGGGGGACAGGGGGCGATGAAGCTTTCTTT. Translating it yields CSVRGTGGDEAFF.

The CDR3 DNA reads TGTGCCAGCAGTTTGCGTAATTCACCCCTCCACTTT. As protein: CASSLRNSPLHF. The chain is built from TRBV27 and TRBJ1-6; D unclear. Germline loops: CDR1 MNHEY, CDR2 SMNVEV (reference sequence). Trimming shortened V by 3 bases and J by 6 bases, and 3 bases separated the two germline ends. CDR3 length equals 12 residues.

V and J are TRBV7-2 and TRBJ2-3, with D uncertain. CDR3 length: 12 amino acids. Germline V gene lookup returns CDR1 SGHTA and CDR2 FQGNSA. Trimming left V 11 bases short and J 2 bases short, with 11 bases between. Here the CDR3 DNA reads TGTGCCCCGCTGCCCGACACAGATACGCAGTATTTT. It is translated as CAPLPDTDTQYF.

Only a few counts were recorded for this clone. J is TRBJ1-1 and V is TRBV5-1; 7 bases are a match to TRBD1. The CDR3 loop spans 15 amino acids. J gave up 0 bases and V 6 bases, and 8 bases lay outside the gene matches. Germline CDR1 SGHRS, CDR2 YFSETQ. This CDR3 is CASTQGSGVNTEAFF. CDR3 sequence (DNA): TGCGCCAGCACACAGGGGTCTGGTGTGAACACTGAAGCTTTCTTT.

The gene calls are TRBV10-1 and TRBJ2-6, with TRBD2 matching over 8 bases. J lost 2 bases, V lost 7 bases, and 10 bases had no gene match. This CDR3 is built from 17 residues. The germline V gene has CDR1 WNHNN and CDR2 SYGVQD (reference sequence). CDR3 DNA: TGCGCCAGCACCTCCCCGGGGGGGGAGGCTGGGGCCAACGTCCTGACTTTC. It specifies CASTSPGGEAGANVLTF.

The chain couples TRBV5-6 to TRBJ2-3; D gene ambiguous. CDR1 and CDR2 from the germline V gene are SGHDT and YYEEEE. The CDR3 spans 19 residues. Trimming stripped 3 bases from V and 6 bases from J, with 29 bases between. The CDR3 region has the DNA TGTGCCAGCAGCTGGTATGGGTCCCTGGGCCACCCCCTTGCCGATACGCAGTATTTT. It translates to CASSWYGSLGHPLADTQYF.

This sequence joins TRBV6-5 and TRBJ2-5, with D uncertain. The CDR3 has 15 amino acids. CDR1 MNHEY and CDR2 SVGAGI come from the germline V gene. Deletions cut 6 bases from V and 1 base from J, with 15 bases between. CDR3 amino acids: CASSPLLQIQETQYF. In DNA, the CDR3 is TGTGCCAGCAGCCCCCTATTACAGATCCAAGAGACCCAGTACTTC.

The chain's CDR3 is CASSPRDQEAFF. DNA for the CDR3: TGTGCCAGCAGCCCCAGGGACCAGGAAGCTTTCTTT. This sequence joins TRBV7-9 and TRBJ1-1; the D gene is possibly TRBD1 (5 bases). Per germline, CDR1 SEHNR and CDR2 FQNEAQ (reference sequence). The CDR3 extends over 12 amino acids. Between the trimmed V and J ends, which lost 5 bases and 8 bases, there was a span of 12 bases.

V gene TRBV9 combines with J gene TRBJ1-6, with D possibly TRBD1 on 5 matching bases. V lost 0 bases to trimming and J lost 10 bases, with 17 bases between them. Germline V gene lookup returns CDR1 SGDLS and CDR2 YYNGEE. The CDR3 runs 16 residues. The CDR3 nucleotides read TGTGCCAGCAGCGTAGGCGATCGGGCAGGGCGCTCACCCCTCCACTTT. Protein: CASSVGDRAGRSPLHF.

This clone was seen a single time. The V gene is TRBV14, the J gene TRBJ1-4; D possibly corresponds to TRBD1 (5 bases). CDR3 length equals 16 residues. Trimming shortened V by 3 bases and J by 8 bases, and 19 bases separated the two germline ends. Per germline, CDR1 SGHDN and CDR2 FVKESK. Here the CDR3 reads CASSQGPTIRSEKLFF. DNA of the CDR3: TGTGCCAGCAGCCAGGGACCGACAATTCGTAGCGAAAAACTGTTTTTT.

The rearrangement links TRBV7-3 to TRBJ2-3; maybe TRBD2 (6 bases). CDR3 length: 16 residues. The germline V gene has CDR1 SGHTA and CDR2 FQGTGA. V was clipped by 2 bases and J by 2 bases, with 14 bases between them. CDR3 sequence reads: CASSLGAGIPTDTQYF. CDR3 bases: TGTGCCAGCAGCTTAGGGGCGGGAATTCCCACAGATACGCAGTATTTT.

This clone showed up just a few times. The chain joins TRBV2 to TRBJ2-7; TRBD1 might be the D (5 bases). The V gene's germline CDR1 is SNHLY and CDR2 FYNNEI. The CDR3 runs 13 residues. Trimming shortened V by 8 bases and J by 0 bases, and 11 bases separated the two germline ends. CDR3 DNA: TGTGCCAGCTCCGGCGACAGCTCCTACGAGCAGTACTTC. This codes for CASSGDSSYEQYF.

CDR3 bases: TGCAGCGTTGAAGATCGCTTCTCTCCACCCCTCCACTTT. It encodes CSVEDRFSPPLHF. This chain joins TRBV29-1 and TRBJ1-6; D gene ambiguous. CDR3 length equals 13 residues. V dropped 0 bases and J dropped 11 bases, with 11 bases sitting between them. Germline-derived CDR1 and CDR2 are SQVTM and ANQGSEA.